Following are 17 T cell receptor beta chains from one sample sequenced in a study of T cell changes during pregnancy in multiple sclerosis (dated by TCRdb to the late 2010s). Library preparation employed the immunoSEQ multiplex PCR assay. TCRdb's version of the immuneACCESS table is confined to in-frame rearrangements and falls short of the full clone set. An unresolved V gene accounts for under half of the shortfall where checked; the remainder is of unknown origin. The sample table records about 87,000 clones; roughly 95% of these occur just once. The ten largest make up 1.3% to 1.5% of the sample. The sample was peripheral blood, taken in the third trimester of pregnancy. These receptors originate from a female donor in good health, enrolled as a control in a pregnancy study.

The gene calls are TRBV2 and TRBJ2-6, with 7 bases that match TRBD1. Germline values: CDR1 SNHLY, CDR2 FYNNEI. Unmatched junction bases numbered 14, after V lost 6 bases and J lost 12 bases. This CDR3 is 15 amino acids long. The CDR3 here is CASSPQTGTLGVLTF. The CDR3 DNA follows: TGTGCCAGCAGCCCTCAGACAGGGACCCTGGGCGTCCTGACTTTC.

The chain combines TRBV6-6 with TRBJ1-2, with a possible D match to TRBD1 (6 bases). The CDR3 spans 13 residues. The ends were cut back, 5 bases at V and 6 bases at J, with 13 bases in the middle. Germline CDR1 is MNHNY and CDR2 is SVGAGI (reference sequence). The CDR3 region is CASSHDRTDGYTF. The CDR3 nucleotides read TGTGCCAGCAGTCACGACAGGACGGATGGCTACACCTTC.

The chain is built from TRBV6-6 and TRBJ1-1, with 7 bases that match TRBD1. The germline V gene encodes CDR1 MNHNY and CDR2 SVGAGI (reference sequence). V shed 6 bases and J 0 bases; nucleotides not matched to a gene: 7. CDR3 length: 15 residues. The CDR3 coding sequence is TGTGCCAGCAGAACCTCTAGGGGGCTGAACACTGAAGCTTTCTTT. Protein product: CASRTSRGLNTEAFF.

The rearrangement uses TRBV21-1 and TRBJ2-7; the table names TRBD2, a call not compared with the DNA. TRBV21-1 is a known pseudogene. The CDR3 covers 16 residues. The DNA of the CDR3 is TGTGCCAGCAGCAGAGGCGGCGGAAGACTTTTTTACGAGCAGTACTTC. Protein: CASSRGGGRLFYEQYF.

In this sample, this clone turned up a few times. CDR3 in DNA: TGTGCCAGCAGCTTAGTATCGAGGGCTGAGCAGTTCTTC. Protein sequence: CASSLVSRAEQFF. The chain recombines TRBV7-2 with TRBJ2-1, with a weak D call TRBD2 (5 bases). Germline V CDR1 and CDR2: SGHTA, FQGNSA. The CDR3 is made up of 13 amino acids. Trimming took off 1 base at V and 9 bases at J, with 10 bases between the two ends.

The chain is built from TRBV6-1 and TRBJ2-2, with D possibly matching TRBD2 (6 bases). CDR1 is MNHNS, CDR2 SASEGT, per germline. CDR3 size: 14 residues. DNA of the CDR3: TGTGGCTCGGGGACTGTTGCGAACACCGGGGAGCTGTTTTTT. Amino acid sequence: CGSGTVANTGELFF.

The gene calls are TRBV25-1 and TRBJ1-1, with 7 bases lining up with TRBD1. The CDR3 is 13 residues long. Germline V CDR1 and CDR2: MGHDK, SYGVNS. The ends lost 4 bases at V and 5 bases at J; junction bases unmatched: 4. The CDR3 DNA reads TGTGCCAGCAGTGGGGACAGAGGGACTGAAGCTTTCTTT. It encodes CASSGDRGTEAFF.

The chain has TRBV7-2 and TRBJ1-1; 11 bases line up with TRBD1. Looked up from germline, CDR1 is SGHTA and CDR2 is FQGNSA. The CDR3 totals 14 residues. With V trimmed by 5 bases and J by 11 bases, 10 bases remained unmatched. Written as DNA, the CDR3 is TGTGCCAGCAGCAAACAACAGGGACAGGGGGACGCTTTCTTT. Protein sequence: CASSKQQGQGDAFF.

The CDR3 loop reads CASSQDRAADTQYF. DNA of the CDR3: TGTGCCAGCAGCCAGGACAGGGCGGCAGATACGCAGTATTTT. The chain is built from TRBV7-2 and TRBJ2-3, with TRBD1 identical over 8 bases. From germline, CDR1 is SGHTA and CDR2 FQGNSA. With V trimmed by 5 bases and J by 4 bases, 5 bases remained unmatched. This CDR3 is 14 amino acids long.

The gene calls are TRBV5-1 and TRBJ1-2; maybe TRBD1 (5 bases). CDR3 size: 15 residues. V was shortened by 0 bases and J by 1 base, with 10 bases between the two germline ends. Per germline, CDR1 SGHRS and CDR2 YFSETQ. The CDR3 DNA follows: TGCGCCAGCAGCTTGGCCTCAGGGTTTAACTATGGCTACACCTTC. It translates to CASSLASGFNYGYTF.

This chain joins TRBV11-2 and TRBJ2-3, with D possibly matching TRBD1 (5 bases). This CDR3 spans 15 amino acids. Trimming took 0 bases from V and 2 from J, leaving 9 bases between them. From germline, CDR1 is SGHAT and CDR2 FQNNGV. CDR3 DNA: TGTGCCAGCAGCTTAGATGGGGCCCACACAGATACGCAGTATTTT. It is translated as CASSLDGAHTDTQYF.

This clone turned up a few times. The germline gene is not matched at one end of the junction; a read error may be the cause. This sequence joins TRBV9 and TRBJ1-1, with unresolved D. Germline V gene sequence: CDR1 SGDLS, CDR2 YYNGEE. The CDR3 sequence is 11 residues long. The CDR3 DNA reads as TGTGCCAGCAGCGTAGGACTGAAAACGGTCTTT. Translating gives CASSVGLKTVF.

The DNA for the CDR3 is TGTGCCAGCAGTGAAGGGGCCAGGGTGGACATTCAGTACTTC. Protein: CASSEGARVDIQYF. The chain is built from TRBV2 and TRBJ2-4, with a possible D match to TRBD1 (5 bases). This CDR3 comprises 14 residues. Germline CDR1 and CDR2: SNHLY and FYNNEI. The V end lost 1 base, the J end lost 8 bases, and 12 bases lay between the germline ends.

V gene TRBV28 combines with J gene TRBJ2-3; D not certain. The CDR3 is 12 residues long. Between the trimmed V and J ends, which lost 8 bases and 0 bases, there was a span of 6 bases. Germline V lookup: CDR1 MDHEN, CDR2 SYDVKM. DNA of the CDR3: TGTGCCAGCGTGTCTAGCACAGATACGCAGTATTTT. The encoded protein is CASVSSTDTQYF.

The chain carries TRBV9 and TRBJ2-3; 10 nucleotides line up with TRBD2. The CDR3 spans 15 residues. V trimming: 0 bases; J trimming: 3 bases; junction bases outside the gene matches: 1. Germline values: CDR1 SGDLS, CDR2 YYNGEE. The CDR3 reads CASSVGSGRTDTQYF. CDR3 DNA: TGTGCCAGCAGCGTAGGTAGCGGGAGGACAGATACGCAGTATTTT.

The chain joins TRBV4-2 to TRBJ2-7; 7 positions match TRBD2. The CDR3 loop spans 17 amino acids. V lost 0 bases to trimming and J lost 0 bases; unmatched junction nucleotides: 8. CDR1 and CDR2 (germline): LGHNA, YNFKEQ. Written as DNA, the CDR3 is TGTGCCAGCAGCCAAGATTGGCCCAGCGGGAACTCCTACGAGCAGTACTTC. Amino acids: CASSQDWPSGNSYEQYF.

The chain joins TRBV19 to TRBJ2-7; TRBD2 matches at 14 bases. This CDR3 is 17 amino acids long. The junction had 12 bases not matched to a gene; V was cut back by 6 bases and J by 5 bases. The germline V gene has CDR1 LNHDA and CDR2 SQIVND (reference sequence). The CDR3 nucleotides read TGTGCCAGTAGCCGCCAGGGACTAGCGGGAGCAATCGACGAGCAGTACTTC. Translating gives CASSRQGLAGAIDEQYF.